The 23 T cell receptor beta chains below were found in one sample sequenced in a study of Graves' ophthalmopathy and Graves' hyperthyroidism. The authors amplified TCR beta CDR3 regions, and they did so from RNA transcripts for repertoire sequencing. HTBI primers served in a first-round RT-PCR, which a second-round multiplex PCR followed. One entry per CDR3 protein, called by TCRdb with MiXCR from the multiplex PCR reads. The sample consists of hundreds of thousands of distinct CDR3 sequences, 15% of them appearing once. Sequencing was performed on peripheral blood. These receptor sequences come from a woman younger than 30 with stable Graves' hyperthyroidism.

This clonotype was recorded many times. The chain links TRBV11-2 to TRBJ2-7; TRBD1 aligns across 7 bases. V was clipped by 1 base and J by 2 bases; unmatched bases: 5. The germline CDR1 and CDR2 sequences are SGHAT and FQNNGV. This CDR3 is 15 amino acids long. The CDR3 reads CASSLGPGQTYEQYF. The CDR3 DNA reads as TGTGCCAGCAGCTTAGGGCCGGGACAGACCTACGAGCAGTACTTC.

This clonotype occurred many times. The chain recombines TRBV12-3 or TRBV12-4 with TRBJ1-5; D unclear. This CDR3 region has 13 residues. The V end was cut by 3 bases, the J end by 11 bases, with 14 bases between. CDR3 in DNA: TGTGCCAGCAGTTTCTCCCAAATTCTGGCCCAGCATTTT. It yields the protein CASSFSQILAQHF.

CDR3 DNA: TGTGCCAGCAGTGACCAGGGTACTGGGGCCAACGTCCTGACTTTC. Amino acid sequence: CASSDQGTGANVLTF. J is TRBJ2-6 and V is TRBV6-2 or TRBV6-3; D is possibly TRBD1 (5 bases). The CDR3 has 15 residues. Germline V gives CDR1 MNHEY, CDR2 SVGEGT. V was pared by 5 bases and J by 2 bases, with 10 bases between.

This clonotype was observed many times. The chain is built from TRBV14 and TRBJ2-7, with 9 bases matching TRBD2. The germline CDR1 and CDR2 sequences are SGHDN and FVKESK. V was clipped by 3 bases and J by 5 bases; unmatched bases: 5. The length of the CDR3 is 14 residues. CDR3 region: CASSHGGGADEQYF. The CDR3 DNA reads TGTGCCAGCAGCCATGGCGGGGGGGCCGACGAGCAGTACTTC.

This clonotype was seen repeatedly, ten times or more. V gene TRBV7-2 combines with J gene TRBJ2-5; TRBD2 matches 13 bases. This CDR3 is built from 14 residues. Germline lookup yields CDR1 SGHTA and CDR2 FQGNSA. The J segment lost 7 bases and the V segment lost 2 bases, leaving 1 base of the junction unmatched. The CDR3, as DNA: TGTGCCAGCAGCTTAACTAGCGGGGGGGGGACCCAGTACTTC. This gives the protein CASSLTSGGGTQYF.

Ten or more counts support this clonotype. V gene TRBV9 combines with J gene TRBJ2-2; no firm D call. V was shortened by 5 bases and J by 1 base, with 9 bases between the two germline ends. The CDR3 totals 14 residues. From germline, CDR1 is SGDLS and CDR2 YYNGEE. CDR3 bases: TGTGCCAGCAGAGCTCGCGGGAACACCGGGGAGCTGTTTTTT. As protein: CASRARGNTGELFF.

The rearrangement uses TRBV15 and TRBJ1-2, with D unresolved. Germline CDR1 reads LNHNV; CDR2 reads YYDKDF (reference sequence). The CDR3 sequence is 13 residues long. Between the trimmed V and J ends, which lost 3 bases and 2 bases, there was a span of 7 bases. CDR3 nucleotide sequence: TGTGCCACCAGCAGGGGTGGGAACTATGGCTACACCTTC. As protein: CATSRGGNYGYTF.

The V call is TRBV10-3, the J call TRBJ2-7; 8 bases match TRBD2. The ends lost 4 bases at V and 5 bases at J; junction bases unmatched: 10. CDR1 and CDR2 from the germline V gene are ENHRY and SYGVKD. The CDR3 is 15 amino acids. The CDR3 is CAISVRGRSVNEQYF. For the CDR3, the DNA is TGTGCCATCAGTGTACGCGGGAGGTCGGTCAACGAGCAGTACTTC.

Comments on this clonotype: A much bigger clone sits one base away, suggesting this may be a read error. The rearrangement uses TRBV12-3 or TRBV12-4 and TRBJ2-5, with D unclear. The CDR3 has 14 residues. In nucleotides, the CDR3 is TGTGCCAGCAGTTTACGACGGCGCCAAGAGACCAAGTACTTC. Protein: CASSLRRRQETKYF.

This clonotype was seen repeatedly, ten times or more. The rearrangement links TRBV20-1 to TRBJ1-2; 12 nucleotides match TRBD1. The V and J ends lost 2 bases and 7 bases, in that order; junction bases with no gene match: 5. Germline CDR1 reads DFQATT; CDR2 reads SNEGSKA (reference sequence). The CDR3 is 14 amino acids. CDR3 DNA: TGCAGTGCTAGAACTCGGGACAGGGGGCTTGGCTACACCTTC. It encodes CSARTRDRGLGYTF.

The table lists this clonotype with many counts. The chain links TRBV6-1 to TRBJ2-7; no definite D call. Per germline, CDR1 MNHNS and CDR2 SASEGT. Trimming took off 2 bases at V and 7 bases at J, with 12 bases between the two ends. The CDR3 is 13 residues long. CDR3 amino acids: CASSELWGGEQYF. The CDR3 DNA follows: TGTGCCAGCAGTGAACTGTGGGGTGGGGAGCAGTACTTC.

As for this clonotype: This may be a read error, as it is one base from a much larger clone. Since the CDR3 does not end with the conserved phenylalanine or tryptophan, this likely comes from a read error. V and J are TRBV5-1 and TRBJ2-2; D perhaps matches TRBD2 (7 bases). CDR1 is SGHRS and CDR2 is YFSETQ in the germline V gene. The CDR3 contains 16 residues. V was cut by 8 bases and J by 4 bases, with 21 bases left in between. The CDR3 DNA reads TGCGCCAGTTACAGGACCGTCGGGGGGCGCACCGGGGAGCTGTTTCTT. This codes for CASYRTVGGRTGELFL.

This clonotype was observed many times. The chain recombines TRBV5-1 with TRBJ1-1; TRBD1 might be the D (5 bases). V lost 3 bases and J 5 bases, leaving 14 bases between the germline ends. The germline gives CDR1 SGHRS, CDR2 YFSETQ. This CDR3 has 14 amino acids. The CDR3 bases are TGCGCCAGCAGCTGGGGCCGACATGGGACTGAAGCTTTCTTT. Translated: CASSWGRHGTEAFF.

The chain has TRBV29-1 and TRBJ2-4; D is possibly TRBD1 (6 bases). The CDR3 extends over 14 amino acids. Per germline, CDR1 SQVTM and CDR2 ANQGSEA. Deletions cut 4 bases from V and 3 bases from J, with 13 bases between. The CDR3 protein is CSVVPGDGKNIQYF. CDR3 DNA sequence: TGCAGCGTTGTACCAGGGGACGGCAAAAACATTCAGTACTTC.

This clonotype was counted at least ten times. The rearrangement uses TRBV24-1 and TRBJ2-5; tentatively, D is TRBD1 (5 bases). Trimming pared 0 bases from V and 2 bases from J, leaving 12 bases between. Germline V gene sequence: CDR1 KGHDR, CDR2 SFDVKD. The CDR3 sequence is 16 residues long. The CDR3 nucleotides read TGTGCCACCAGTGATTTGGGGATAGGGGAACAAGAGACCCAGTACTTC. This sequence encodes CATSDLGIGEQETQYF.

In its sample, this clonotype was seen many times. The gene calls are TRBV7-8 and TRBJ2-2; 8 positions match TRBD2. The CDR3 runs 13 residues. V was pared by 4 bases and J by 6 bases, with 1 base of the junction left unmatched. The germline gives CDR1 SGHVS, CDR2 FQNEAQ. CDR3 protein: CASSSGGAGELFF. As DNA, the CDR3 is TGTGCCAGCAGCTCGGGGGGGGCCGGGGAGCTGTTTTTT.

This clonotype has a count of ten or more. CDR3 coding DNA: TGCGCCAGCAGCTTGGGCGGGGGCACACCGAGCACTGAAGCTTTCTTT. Its protein is CASSLGGGTPSTEAFF. The V call is TRBV5-1, the J call TRBJ1-1, with D possibly TRBD1 on 6 matching bases. With 0 bases removed from V and 4 bases from J, the gap between germline ends came to 16 bases. Germline assignment: CDR1 SGHRS and CDR2 YFSETQ. The CDR3 extends over 16 amino acids.

This clonotype was counted at least ten times. This chain uses TRBV5-6 with TRBJ2-5, with a possible D match to TRBD1 (6 bases). CDR3 size: 17 residues. Germline V gene lookup returns CDR1 SGHDT and CDR2 YYEEEE. The V gene lost 2 bases and the J gene lost 4 bases, with 21 bases spanning the gap. CDR3 DNA: TGTGCCAGCAGCTTCACTCCAACCGGGACACGGCGAGAGACCCAGTACTTC. It is translated as CASSFTPTGTRRETQYF.

The sample holds many counts of this clonotype. Germline is not matched at one junction end, which may reflect a read error. The chain is built from TRBV7-7 and TRBJ2-5; D perhaps matches TRBD2 (7 bases). There are 15 residues in the CDR3. Germline V gene data show CDR1 as SSHAT and CDR2 as FNYEAQ (reference sequence). The CDR3 loop is CASSPGRGAQETQYF. The CDR3 nucleotides read TGTGCTAGCAGCCCAGGACGGGGGGCCCAAGAGACCCAGTACTTC.

This clonotype was recorded a few times. This chain uses TRBV7-2 with TRBJ1-5; D uncertain. This CDR3 contains 13 residues. Germline V gene data show CDR1 as SGHTA and CDR2 as FQGNSA. The germline V and J ends were trimmed by 2 bases and 6 bases, with 8 bases remaining between them. Here the CDR3 reads CASSLRDGQPQHF. In DNA, the CDR3 is TGTGCCAGCAGCTTAAGGGATGGTCAGCCCCAGCATTTT.

The table lists this clonotype with many counts. The chain recombines TRBV7-8 with TRBJ2-7; TRBD2 matches at 8 bases. The CDR3 covers 18 residues. The V and J ends lost 5 bases and 3 bases, in that order; junction bases with no gene match: 18. Germline loops: CDR1 SGHVS, CDR2 FQNEAQ. The CDR3, as DNA: TGTGCCAGCAGCGAGCCCCGGACTAGCCGGCGGCGTATCTACGAGCAGTACTTC. Amino acids: CASSEPRTSRRRIYEQYF.

This clonotype came up many times. The chain employs TRBV11-2 and TRBJ2-7; D unresolved. Germline lookup yields CDR1 SGHAT and CDR2 FQNNGV. Deletions cut 7 bases from V and 0 bases from J, with 22 bases between. This CDR3 has 17 amino acids. In nucleotides, the CDR3 is TGTGCCAGCACCGGATCGATAGGCAGGTTCAGCTCCTACGAGCAGTACTTC. It translates to CASTGSIGRFSSYEQYF.

The sample holds many counts of this clonotype. The chain is built from TRBV18 and TRBJ1-2; TRBD1 matches at 9 bases. V dropped 8 bases and J dropped 6; count of bases not matched to a gene: 7. Germline-derived CDR1 and CDR2 are KGHSH and LQKENI. The length of the CDR3 is 13 residues. The CDR3 spells CASSPRQGDGYTF. The CDR3, as DNA: TGTGCCAGCAGTCCTAGACAGGGGGATGGCTACACCTTC.